One and the same sample provided the 18 T cell receptor beta chains below, sequenced in a study of blood T cell repertoires in COVID-19. Only in-frame clones appear in the TCRdb table, and some are missing; sequencing was by immunoSEQ multiplex PCR. This table holds around 250,000 clones, approximately 89% found once. The sample taken for sequencing was PBMCs or T cells enriched from blood (not recorded which). The receptors come from a man in his forties or fifties who had been exposed to COVID-19.

The chain couples TRBV4-1 to TRBJ2-2; TRBD2 is a possible D gene (6 bases). This CDR3 contains 15 residues. CDR1 is MGHRA, CDR2 YSYEKL, per germline. The V end lost 2 bases, the J end lost 5 bases, and 12 bases lay between the germline ends. The CDR3 DNA follows: TGCGCCAGCAGCCAACTCAAGGGACTTACCGGGGAGCTGTTTTTT. Its protein is CASSQLKGLTGELFF.

The rearrangement uses TRBV12-3 or TRBV12-4 and TRBJ1-1; D remains ambiguous. CDR3 length: 12 amino acids. Trimming stripped 4 bases from V and 8 bases from J, with 11 bases between. In DNA form, the CDR3 reads TGTGCCAGCAGTTCGCACAGAGAAGAAGCTTTCTTT. As protein: CASSSHREEAFF.

This CDR3 reads CASSFGGLATGELFF. The CDR3 DNA reads TGTGCCAGCAGTTTCGGGGGGTTGGCGACCGGGGAGCTGTTTTTT. The rearrangement joins TRBV28 to TRBJ2-2; 7 bases fit TRBD2. Germline V lookup: CDR1 MDHEN, CDR2 SYDVKM. The V gene end was trimmed by 3 bases and the J gene end by 5 bases; junction bases not matched to a gene: 6. The length of the CDR3 is 15 residues.

The chain joins TRBV7-9 to TRBJ2-2, with D tentatively TRBD2 (5 bases). The CDR3 totals 14 residues. V was shortened by 8 bases and J by 0 bases, with 10 bases between the two germline ends. The germline V gene encodes CDR1 SEHNR and CDR2 FQNEAQ (reference sequence). This chain's CDR3 is CASGSEANTGELFF. For the CDR3, the DNA is TGTGCCAGCGGGAGTGAGGCGAACACCGGGGAGCTGTTTTTT.

A remark on this clone: At the DNA level, this CDR3 is encoded by other sequences in the same sample as well. CDR3 sequence: CASSPLAGGQETQYF. The CDR3 nucleotides are TGTGCCAGCTCACCCCTAGCGGGAGGGCAAGAGACCCAGTACTTC. The chain has TRBV18 and TRBJ2-5, with TRBD2 matching over 12 bases. V dropped 3 bases and J dropped 2; count of bases not matched to a gene: 1. The CDR3 covers 15 residues. Per the germline V gene, CDR1 is KGHSH and CDR2 is LQKENI.

This rearrangement joins TRBV7-3 to TRBJ2-1, with D possibly TRBD2 on 5 matching bases. The CDR3 runs to 14 residues. Germline-derived CDR1 and CDR2 are SGHTA and FQGTGA. Trimming took off 1 base at V and 8 bases at J, with 12 bases between the two ends. This CDR3 reads CASSLSGSQDEQFF. CDR3 nucleotide sequence: TGTGCCAGCAGCTTAAGTGGGAGCCAGGATGAGCAGTTCTTC.

The V and J genes are TRBV5-1 and TRBJ1-1; 8 bases map to TRBD1. This CDR3 is built from 15 residues. Germline CDR1 reads SGHRS; CDR2 reads YFSETQ. The V segment lost 4 bases and the J segment 1 base; nucleotides outside the gene matches: 6. CDR3 protein: CASSVGQGPNTEAFF. The CDR3 DNA sequence: TGCGCCAGCAGCGTCGGACAGGGACCGAACACTGAAGCTTTCTTT.

V gene TRBV10-3 combines with J gene TRBJ2-3; 9 positions agree with TRBD1. This CDR3 has 16 amino acids. Germline CDR1 ENHRY, CDR2 SYGVKD. Germline trimming cut 2 bases from V and 4 bases from J; bases unmatched to any gene: 7. CDR3 nucleotide sequence: TGTGCCATCAGTGAGATAACAGGGGGCGCATCAGATACGCAGTATTTT. Protein product: CAISEITGGASDTQYF.

The V and J genes are TRBV25-1 and TRBJ1-3; tentatively, D is TRBD1 (6 bases). The CDR3 has 16 residues. Trimming removed 5 bases from V and 2 bases from J, with 16 bases in between. Looked up from germline, CDR1 is MGHDK and CDR2 is SYGVNS. In DNA, the CDR3 is TGTGCCAGCAGTCCGGTCCAGGGGAGAACTGGAAACACCATATATTTT. It yields the protein CASSPVQGRTGNTIYF.

The chain employs TRBV7-6 and TRBJ2-7, with 7 bases fitting TRBD2. The CDR3 runs 16 residues. Germline lookup yields CDR1 SGHVS and CDR2 FNYEAQ. V was clipped by 1 base and J by 2 bases; unmatched bases: 8. This CDR3 reads CASSLDPSGNPYEQYF. Here the CDR3 DNA reads TGTGCCAGCAGCTTAGATCCTAGCGGAAACCCCTACGAGCAGTACTTC.

The V call is TRBV7-3, the J call TRBJ2-2; weak D call: TRBD1 (5 bases). Trimming left V 5 bases short and J 4 bases short, with 14 bases between. The CDR3 contains 15 residues. Germline lookup yields CDR1 SGHTA and CDR2 FQGTGA. CDR3 DNA: TGTGCCAGCAGCCTGCGGCAGGGTACCACCGGGGAGCTGTTTTTT. This encodes CASSLRQGTTGELFF.

V gene TRBV2 combines with J gene TRBJ2-6, with D maybe TRBD1 (5 bases). Germline CDR1 SNHLY, CDR2 FYNNEI. CDR3 length equals 13 residues. Between the trimmed V and J ends, which lost 10 bases and 4 bases, there was a span of 11 bases. As DNA, the CDR3 is TGTGCCAATGTTAGGGGAGGGGCCAACGTCCTGACTTTC. This translates into CANVRGGANVLTF.

Written as DNA, the CDR3 is TGCGCCAGCAGTTGGGCAGGGGGCGGATTGGCAGATACGCAGTATTTT. Protein product: CASSWAGGGLADTQYF. This chain uses TRBV5-1 with TRBJ2-3; the match to TRBD1 covers 8 bases. The germline gives CDR1 SGHRS, CDR2 YFSETQ. The CDR3 runs to 16 residues. Trimming cost V 5 bases and J 4 bases; bases outside gene matches: 12.

The J gene is TRBJ2-5, the V gene TRBV6-5; the match to TRBD2 covers 7 bases. The junction had 13 bases not matched to a gene; V was cut back by 5 bases and J by 10 bases. Germline lookup yields CDR1 MNHEY and CDR2 SVGAGI. CDR3 length: 14 residues. CDR3 sequence reads: CASSISSGPRDQYF. In DNA form, the CDR3 reads TGTGCCAGCAGTATATCTAGCGGTCCCCGGGACCAGTACTTC.

V gene TRBV24-1 combines with J gene TRBJ2-1; no clear D. CDR1 is KGHDR, CDR2 SFDVKD, per germline. V was pared by 5 bases and J by 8 bases, with 15 bases between. The CDR3 extends over 14 amino acids. In DNA, the CDR3 is TGTGCCACCAGTGTTGGTACTATCTTGGATGAGCAGTTCTTC. Its protein is CATSVGTILDEQFF.

The rearrangement uses TRBV7-9 and TRBJ1-3, with unresolved D. Germline values: CDR1 SEHNR, CDR2 FQNEAQ (reference sequence). Trimming left V 1 base short and J 0 bases short, with 16 bases between. The CDR3 loop spans 18 amino acids. The CDR3 loop is CASSLVPPQVLSGNTIYF. In nucleotides, the CDR3 is TGTGCCAGCAGCTTAGTTCCCCCCCAGGTCCTCTCTGGAAACACCATATATTTT. Using reference TRBV7-9 and TRBJ1-3 for the parts outside the CDR3, the full variable domain is DTGVSQNPRHKITKRGQNVTFRCDPISEHNRLYWYRQTLGQGPEFLTYFQNEAQLEKSRLLSDRFSAERPKGSFSTLEIQRTEQGDSAMYLCASSLVPPQVLSGNTIYFGEGSWLTVV.

The J gene is TRBJ1-3, the V gene TRBV5-6; 7 bases are a match to TRBD1. The CDR3 totals 18 residues. The V and J ends lost 4 bases and 0 bases, in that order; junction bases with no gene match: 13. Germline CDR1 is SGHDT and CDR2 is YYEEEE. CDR3 residues: CASSRDSLTFDSGNTIYF. As DNA, the CDR3 is TGTGCCAGCAGCAGGGACAGCCTCACCTTCGACTCTGGAAACACCATATATTTT.

This clone was detected once. This chain connects TRBV28 to TRBJ1-5, with a possible D match to TRBD1 (5 bases). This CDR3 region has 15 residues. The germline V and J ends were trimmed by 6 bases and 3 bases, with 15 bases remaining between them. Per the germline V gene, CDR1 is MDHEN and CDR2 is SYDVKM. DNA for the CDR3: TGTGCCAGCAGGCAACCAGCGGGGCTCAATCAGCCCCAGCATTTT. This translates into CASRQPAGLNQPQHF.